This TCR beta chain emerged from a study of T cell changes during pregnancy in multiple sclerosis. Data came from immunoSEQ multiplex PCR; TCRdb stores just in-frame clones and leaves some out. The sample gives some 40,000 clones, 85% to 95% of which show up once; 1% to 1.5% is in the top ten. J was trimmed by 5 bases and V by 4 bases; bases with no gene match: 4. The CDR3 contains 15 residues. Germline V gene data show CDR1 as ENHRY and CDR2 as SYGVKD. This clone was found once. V is TRBV10-3 and J is TRBJ2-5, with TRBD2 matching 13 bases. The TCR originated in a female donor with multiple sclerosis, enrolled in a pregnancy study. Sequencing was performed on peripheral blood. The CDR3 coding sequence is TGTGCCATCAGTGGCGGACTAGCGGGAGATGAGACCCAGTACTTC. Its translation is CAISGGLAGDETQYF.